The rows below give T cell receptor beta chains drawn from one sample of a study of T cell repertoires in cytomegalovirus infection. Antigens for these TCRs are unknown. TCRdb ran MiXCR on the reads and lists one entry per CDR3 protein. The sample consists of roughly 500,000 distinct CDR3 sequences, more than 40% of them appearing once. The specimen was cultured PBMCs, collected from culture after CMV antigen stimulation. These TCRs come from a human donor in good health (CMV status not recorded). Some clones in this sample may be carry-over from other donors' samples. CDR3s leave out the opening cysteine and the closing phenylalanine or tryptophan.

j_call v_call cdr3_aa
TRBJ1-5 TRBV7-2 ASSLDQAGNHQPQH
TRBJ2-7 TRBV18 ASSPSGGLMQY
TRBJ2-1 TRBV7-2 ASSLGGPNNEQF
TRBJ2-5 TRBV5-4 ASSRGQGGETQY
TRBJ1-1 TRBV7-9 ASSLRGRDTEAF
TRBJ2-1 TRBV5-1 ASSGGKDEQF
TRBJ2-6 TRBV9 ASSVAQLSGANVLT
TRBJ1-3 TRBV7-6 ASSFSVTDTSIY
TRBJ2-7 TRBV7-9 ASSLSHLAYEQY
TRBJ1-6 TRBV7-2 ASSLGDRLESPLH
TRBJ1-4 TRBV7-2 ASSFPGDNEKLF
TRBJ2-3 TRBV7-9 ASSQGDGSTDTQY
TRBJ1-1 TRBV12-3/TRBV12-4 ASSSWTGLRFTEAF
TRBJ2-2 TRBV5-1 ASSPSLVGELF
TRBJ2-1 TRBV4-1 ASSQHAKGGNEQF
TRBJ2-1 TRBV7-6 ASSGGGQF
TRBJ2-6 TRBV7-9 ASSLAVTRGANVLT
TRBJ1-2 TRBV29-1 SDRTGGSYGYT
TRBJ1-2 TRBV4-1 ASSLPGATNRGYT
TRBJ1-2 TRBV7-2 ASSFQGGYGYT
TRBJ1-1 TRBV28 ASRTGDTEAF
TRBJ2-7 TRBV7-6 ASSTRPRTSGSSYEQY
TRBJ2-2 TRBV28 ASSFGQGPTGELF
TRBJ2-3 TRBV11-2 ASSLDRWQYPTDTQY